Following are 8 T cell receptor beta chains from one sample sequenced in a study of blood T cells in healthy people across ages (dated by TCRdb to the mid-2010s). The protocol used for the library was 5' RACE. The sequencing machine was an Illumina HiSeq 2500. A second PCR of roughly 6 to 11 cycles was run with a J-beta primer mix and a sample-barcoded 5' primer. The public reads were quality trimmed at Q25 with fastp and then assembled into clones with MiXCR by TCRdb, keeping productive beta chains. Rows with one shared CDR3 protein collapse into an entry with the most common genes and DNA. The sample table records 800,000 to 950,000 distinct CDR3 sequences; around 48% of these occur just once. The ten biggest clones cover around 15% of the sample. Sequencing used blood. The receptor set was obtained from a man between 25 and 39 years old in good health.

There are a few counts of this clonotype. The V and J genes are TRBV4-2 and TRBJ2-1, with 7 bases that match TRBD2. This CDR3 has 14 amino acids. The germline CDR1 and CDR2 sequences are LGHNA and YNFKEQ. V lost 1 base to trimming and J lost 7 bases; unmatched junction nucleotides: 4. The CDR3 spells CASSQGGGTNEQFF. DNA for the CDR3: TGTGCCAGCAGCCAAGGGGGGGGAACGAATGAGCAGTTCTTC.

A few counts support this clonotype. The rearrangement uses TRBV4-3 and TRBJ2-7; 7 bases map to TRBD1. CDR3 length equals 17 residues. V gave up 2 bases and J gave up 2 bases; unmatched junction bases: 12. Germline assignment: CDR1 LGHNA and CDR2 YSLEER. This CDR3 reads CASSQSVGRGQAYEQYF. CDR3 DNA: TGCGCCAGCAGCCAATCAGTAGGTAGGGGGCAGGCCTACGAGCAGTACTTC.

In nucleotides, the CDR3 is TGTGCCAGCAGCCCTGGGGCCCGTATCGCGTATGGCTACACCTTC. Translating gives CASSPGARIAYGYTF. This sequence joins TRBV12-3 or TRBV12-4 and TRBJ1-2; D is perhaps TRBD1 (5 bases). The CDR3 contains 15 residues. Trimming left V 6 bases short and J 5 bases short, with 19 bases between.

The genes are TRBV20-1 and TRBJ2-3; D is perhaps TRBD2 (6 bases). V was trimmed by 3 bases and J by 1 base, leaving 11 bases between them. The V gene's germline CDR1 is DFQATT and CDR2 SNEGSKA (reference sequence). The CDR3 spans 14 residues. CDR3 nucleotide sequence: TGCAGTGCTAGTACCGGGGGAGGCACAGATACGCAGTATTTT. It translates to CSASTGGGTDTQYF.

V usage is TRBV11-1 and J usage is TRBJ2-1; perhaps TRBD2 as D (5 bases). The CDR3 loop spans 15 amino acids. Trimming shortened V by 5 bases and J by 5 bases, and 16 bases separated the two germline ends. Germline values: CDR1 SGHAT, CDR2 FQDESV (reference sequence). CDR3 bases: TGTGCCAGCAGCCCCCGGAGGCTGAATGACAATGAGCAGTTCTTC. Amino acids: CASSPRRLNDNEQFF.

This chain links TRBV20-1 with TRBJ2-4, with D possibly called TRBD1 or TRBD2 (6 bases each). The germline V gene has CDR1 DFQATT and CDR2 SNEGSKA (reference sequence). Between the trimmed V and J ends, which lost 3 bases and 0 bases, there was a span of 21 bases. This CDR3 spans 18 amino acids. The CDR3 loop is CSAREGGPRIGAKNIQYF. CDR3 nucleotides: TGCAGTGCTAGGGAGGGGGGTCCGCGTATAGGAGCCAAAAACATTCAGTACTTC.

This chain links TRBV28 with TRBJ1-2, with D unresolved. Germline CDR1 MDHEN, CDR2 SYDVKM. The V and J ends lost 4 bases and 2 bases respectively, with 5 bases between them. The CDR3 is made up of 12 amino acids. The CDR3 here is CASSSQNYGYTF. The DNA for the CDR3 is TGTGCCAGCAGTTCGCAGAACTATGGCTACACCTTC.

This clonotype was observed a handful of times. This chain links TRBV2 with TRBJ2-1; a possible D gene is TRBD1 (6 bases). Between the trimmed V and J ends, which lost 6 bases and 7 bases, there was a span of 13 bases. CDR3 size: 13 residues. The germline V gene encodes CDR1 SNHLY and CDR2 FYNNEI. The CDR3 sequence: CASSRQARNEQFF. As DNA, the CDR3 is TGTGCCAGCAGCCGACAGGCTCGGAATGAGCAGTTCTTC. Variable domain in full (rest from reference TRBV2 and TRBJ2-1): EPEVTQTPSHQVTQMGQEVILRCVPISNHLYFYWYRQILGQKVEFLVSFYNNEISEKSEIFDDQFSVERPDGSNFTLKIRSTKLEDSAMYFCASSRQARNEQFFGPGTRLTVL.